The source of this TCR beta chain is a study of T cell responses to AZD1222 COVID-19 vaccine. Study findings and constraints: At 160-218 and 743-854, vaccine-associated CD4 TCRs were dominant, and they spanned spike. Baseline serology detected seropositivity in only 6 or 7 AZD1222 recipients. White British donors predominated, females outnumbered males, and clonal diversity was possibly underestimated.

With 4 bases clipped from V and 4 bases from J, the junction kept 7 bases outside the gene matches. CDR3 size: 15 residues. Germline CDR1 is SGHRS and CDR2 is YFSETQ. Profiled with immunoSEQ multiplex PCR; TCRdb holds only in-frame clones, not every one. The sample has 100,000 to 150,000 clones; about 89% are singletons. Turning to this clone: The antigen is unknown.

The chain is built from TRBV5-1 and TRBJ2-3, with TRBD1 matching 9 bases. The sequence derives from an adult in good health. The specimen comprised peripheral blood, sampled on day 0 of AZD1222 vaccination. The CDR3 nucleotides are TGCGCCAGCAGCAAAACAGGGGGCGACGCAGATACGCAGTATTTT. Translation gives CASSKTGGDADTQYF. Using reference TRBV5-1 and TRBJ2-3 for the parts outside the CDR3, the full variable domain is KAGVTQTPRYLIKTRGQQVTLSCSPISGHRSVSWYQQTPGQGLQFLFEYFSETQRNKGNFPGRFSGRQFSNSRSEMNVSTLELGDSALYLCASSKTGGDADTQYFGPGTRLTVL.